A selection of T cell receptor beta chains follows, all from one sample in a study of shared clonotypes between healthy human individuals. Repertoires were generated with immunoSEQ multiplex PCR, while TCRdb's copy carries only in-frame clones and drops some. The table includes about 2.4 million clones, around 90% detected once. Sequencing was done on a sample of naive CD4+ T cells sorted from blood. These receptors originate from a man aged 18 to 29 in good health. The CDR3 runs from the conserved cysteine through the conserved F or W. The order of the fields is V gene, CDR3 length, D gene, clone size, J gene, CDR3 protein, CDR3 DNA. The D gene is left open where the match is weak. Where a row states a size, it is once, few, many or the class of an expanded clone; other rows omit it.

v_gene: TRBV7-2; len: 16; d_gene: .; abundance: .; j_gene: TRBJ1-3; CDR3aa: CASSLEGSDSGNTIYF; CDR3nt: TGTGCCAGCAGCTTAGAGGGGTCAGACTCTGGAAACACCATATATTTT
v_gene: TRBV4-1; len: 13; d_gene: TRBD1; abundance: .; j_gene: TRBJ2-1; CDR3aa: CASSPQGADEQFF; CDR3nt: TGCGCCAGCAGCCCACAGGGGGCCGATGAGCAGTTCTTC
v_gene: TRBV19; len: 13; d_gene: TRBD2; abundance: .; j_gene: TRBJ2-7; CDR3aa: CASSMGGPYEQYF; CDR3nt: TGTGCCAGTAGTATGGGAGGGCCCTACGAGCAGTACTTC
v_gene: TRBV6-5; len: 13; d_gene: TRBD1; abundance: .; j_gene: TRBJ1-2; CDR3aa: CASRQGSDYGYTF; CDR3nt: TGTGCCAGCAGACAGGGGTCGGACTATGGCTACACCTTC
v_gene: TRBV7-2; len: 16; d_gene: TRBD2; abundance: .; j_gene: TRBJ2-3; CDR3aa: CASSLKGTSGPDTQYF; CDR3nt: TGTGCCAGCAGCTTAAAGGGGACTAGCGGCCCAGATACGCAGTATTTT
v_gene: TRBV29-1; len: 13; d_gene: .; abundance: .; j_gene: TRBJ2-5; CDR3aa: CSVDVGSQETQYF; CDR3nt: TGCAGCGTTGACGTAGGCTCCCAAGAGACCCAGTACTTC
v_gene: TRBV5-6; len: 14; d_gene: .; abundance: .; j_gene: TRBJ1-3; CDR3aa: CASSLVGPGNTIYF; CDR3nt: TGTGCCAGCAGCTTGGTGGGGCCTGGAAACACCATATATTTT
v_gene: TRBV10-1; len: 13; d_gene: .; abundance: .; j_gene: TRBJ2-5; CDR3aa: CASGGGPIETQYF; CDR3nt: TGCGCCAGCGGTGGGGGGCCAATAGAGACCCAGTACTTC
v_gene: TRBV4-1; len: 15; d_gene: TRBD2; abundance: .; j_gene: TRBJ2-5; CDR3aa: CASSHPGLAGETQYF; CDR3nt: TGCGCCAGCAGCCACCCGGGACTAGCGGGAGAGACCCAGTACTTC
v_gene: TRBV19; len: 14; d_gene: .; abundance: .; j_gene: TRBJ1-5; CDR3aa: CASSMSGRNQPQHF; CDR3nt: TGTGCCAGTAGTATGAGTGGGCGCAATCAGCCCCAGCATTTT
v_gene: TRBV12-5; len: 16; d_gene: .; abundance: .; j_gene: TRBJ1-4; CDR3aa: CASGLVRGQEKGELFF; CDR3nt: TGTGCTAGTGGTTTGGTCCGGGGACAAGAGAAAGGGGAACTGTTTTTT
v_gene: TRBV18; len: 14; d_gene: TRBD1; abundance: .; j_gene: TRBJ1-1; CDR3aa: CASSPTGFNTEAFF; CDR3nt: TGTGCCAGCTCACCGACAGGGTTTAACACTGAAGCTTTCTTT
v_gene: TRBV30; len: 16; d_gene: TRBD2; abundance: .; j_gene: TRBJ2-5; CDR3aa: CAWSEGIAGVAETQYF; CDR3nt: TGTGCCTGGAGTGAGGGCATAGCGGGAGTGGCAGAGACCCAGTACTTC
v_gene: TRBV28; len: 17; d_gene: TRBD1; abundance: .; j_gene: TRBJ2-5; CDR3aa: CASSFGTGGSVVETQYF; CDR3nt: TGTGCCAGCAGTTTTGGGACAGGGGGCTCGGTCGTAGAGACCCAGTACTTC
v_gene: TRBV30; len: 14; d_gene: TRBD1; abundance: .; j_gene: TRBJ1-2; CDR3aa: CAWSRDRGQGGYTF; CDR3nt: TGTGCCTGGAGTCGGGACAGGGGGCAAGGTGGCTACACCTTC
v_gene: TRBV15; len: 15; d_gene: TRBD2; abundance: .; j_gene: TRBJ2-2; CDR3aa: CATSPTSGSAGELFF; CDR3nt: TGTGCCACCAGCCCGACTAGCGGGAGTGCCGGGGAGCTGTTTTTT
v_gene: TRBV30; len: 11; d_gene: .; abundance: few; j_gene: TRBJ2-7; CDR3aa: CAWDRGSEQYF; CDR3nt: TGTGCCTGGGATAGGGGCTCCGAGCAGTACTTC
v_gene: TRBV11-1; len: 14; d_gene: TRBD1; abundance: .; j_gene: TRBJ2-5; CDR3aa: CASSPDRDQETQYF; CDR3nt: TGTGCCAGCAGCCCCGACAGGGATCAAGAGACCCAGTACTTC
v_gene: TRBV29-1; len: 11; d_gene: TRBD1; abundance: .; j_gene: TRBJ1-2; CDR3aa: CSVKTDRAQHF; CDR3nt: TGCAGCGTTAAAACCGACAGGGCCCAACACTTC
v_gene: TRBV7-2; len: 11; d_gene: .; abundance: .; j_gene: TRBJ1-1; CDR3aa: CASSLQRVAFF; CDR3nt: TGTGCCAGCAGCTTACAGAGGGTTGCTTTCTTT
v_gene: TRBV11-2; len: 16; d_gene: TRBD2; abundance: .; j_gene: TRBJ2-2; CDR3aa: CASSSRTSANTGELFF; CDR3nt: TGTGCCAGCAGCTCCCGGACTAGTGCGAACACCGGGGAGCTGTTTTTT
v_gene: TRBV30; len: 14; d_gene: TRBD1; abundance: .; j_gene: TRBJ2-5; CDR3aa: CAWSGTGSGETQYF; CDR3nt: TGTGCCTGGAGTGGGACAGGGTCAGGAGAGACCCAGTACTTC
v_gene: TRBV6-1; len: 14; d_gene: .; abundance: .; j_gene: TRBJ2-2; CDR3aa: CASRRAPGTGELFF; CDR3nt: TGTGCCAGCAGGAGGGCCCCAGGCACCGGGGAGCTGTTTTTT
v_gene: TRBV6-5; len: 13; d_gene: .; abundance: .; j_gene: TRBJ2-7; CDR3aa: CASSETSPYEQYF; CDR3nt: TGTGCCAGCAGTGAGACATCTCCCTACGAGCAGTACTTC
v_gene: TRBV6-5; len: 13; d_gene: .; abundance: .; j_gene: TRBJ1-6; CDR3aa: CASSYSGNSPLHF; CDR3nt: TGTGCCAGCAGTTACTCAGGAAATTCACCCCTCCACTTT
v_gene: TRBV5-1; len: 14; d_gene: .; abundance: .; j_gene: TRBJ1-4; CDR3aa: CASSSGTGNEKLFF; CDR3nt: TGCGCCAGCAGCAGCGGGACGGGAAATGAAAAACTGTTTTTT
v_gene: TRBV30; len: 14; d_gene: .; abundance: .; j_gene: TRBJ1-1; CDR3aa: CAWSVLPGNTEAFF; CDR3nt: TGTGCCTGGAGTGTACTGCCCGGGAACACTGAAGCTTTCTTT
v_gene: TRBV6-6; len: 13; d_gene: .; abundance: .; j_gene: TRBJ2-7; CDR3aa: CASSYSRGYEQYF; CDR3nt: TGTGCCAGCAGTTACTCCAGGGGTTACGAGCAGTACTTC
v_gene: TRBV9; len: 15; d_gene: .; abundance: few; j_gene: TRBJ2-2; CDR3aa: CASSVAGWNTGELFF; CDR3nt: TGTGCCAGCAGCGTAGCTGGTTGGAACACCGGGGAGCTGTTTTTT
v_gene: TRBV12-2; len: 20; d_gene: .; abundance: .; j_gene: TRBJ1-2; CDR3aa: CASRLDPLGQQSTPNYGYTF; CDR3nt: TGTGCAAGTCGCTTAGACCCGCTTGGACAGCAATCTACCCCTAACTATGGCTACACCTTC
v_gene: TRBV10-3; len: 12; d_gene: .; abundance: .; j_gene: TRBJ1-2; CDR3aa: CAARGGHYGYTF; CDR3nt: TGTGCCGCCCGAGGAGGGCATTATGGCTACACCTTC
v_gene: TRBV5-6; len: 15; d_gene: TRBD2; abundance: .; j_gene: TRBJ2-1; CDR3aa: CASSSRLAKYNEQFF; CDR3nt: TGTGCCAGCAGCTCGCGACTAGCCAAGTACAATGAGCAGTTCTTC
v_gene: TRBV6-1; len: 15; d_gene: .; abundance: few; j_gene: TRBJ2-1; CDR3aa: CASSEGLVQGHEQFF; CDR3nt: TGTGCCAGCAGTGAAGGACTAGTCCAGGGCCATGAGCAGTTCTTC
v_gene: TRBV4-1; len: 14; d_gene: TRBD2; abundance: .; j_gene: TRBJ2-7; CDR3aa: CASRPTTSSDEQYF; CDR3nt: TGCGCCAGCAGACCAACGACTAGCAGTGACGAGCAGTACTTC
v_gene: TRBV7-3; len: 17; d_gene: .; abundance: .; j_gene: TRBJ1-6; CDR3aa: CASSFRQQEGYNSPLHF; CDR3nt: TGTGCCAGCAGCTTCCGACAGCAAGAGGGATATAATTCACCCCTCCACTTT
v_gene: TRBV7-2; len: 16; d_gene: .; abundance: .; j_gene: TRBJ2-5; CDR3aa: CASSLESGGGQETQYF; CDR3nt: TGTGCCAGCAGCTTAGAAAGCGGAGGGGGGCAAGAGACCCAGTACTTC
v_gene: TRBV18; len: 13; d_gene: .; abundance: once; j_gene: TRBJ1-2; CDR3aa: CASSPQGDYGYTF; CDR3nt: TGTGCCAGCTCACCACAGGGAGACTATGGCTACACCTTC
v_gene: TRBV2; len: 14; d_gene: .; abundance: .; j_gene: TRBJ2-7; CDR3aa: CASSDRASSYEQYF; CDR3nt: TGTGCCAGCAGTGATAGGGCGAGCTCCTACGAGCAGTACTTC
v_gene: TRBV7-2; len: 12; d_gene: .; abundance: .; j_gene: TRBJ1-5; CDR3aa: CASSLGAQPQHF; CDR3nt: TGTGCCAGCAGCTTAGGTGCTCAGCCCCAGCATTTT
v_gene: TRBV18; len: 15; d_gene: .; abundance: .; j_gene: TRBJ2-3; CDR3aa: CASSPNTLSTDTQYF; CDR3nt: TGTGCCAGCTCACCAAATACCCTTAGCACAGATACGCAGTATTTT
v_gene: TRBV6-1; len: 11; d_gene: .; abundance: .; j_gene: TRBJ2-7; CDR3aa: CASSVLSEQYF; CDR3nt: TGTGCCAGCAGTGTCCTCAGCGAGCAGTACTTC
v_gene: TRBV7-7; len: 15; d_gene: TRBD2; abundance: .; j_gene: TRBJ2-2; CDR3aa: CASRPAGGGTGELFF; CDR3nt: TGTGCTAGCAGGCCAGCGGGAGGGGGCACCGGGGAGCTGTTTTTT
v_gene: TRBV30; len: 15; d_gene: .; abundance: .; j_gene: TRBJ1-6; CDR3aa: CAWSVRSSYNSPLHF; CDR3nt: TGTGCCTGGAGTGTGAGAAGCTCCTATAATTCACCCCTCCACTTT
v_gene: TRBV11-2; len: 15; d_gene: .; abundance: once; j_gene: TRBJ1-3; CDR3aa: CASRRTSGSGNTIYF; CDR3nt: TGTGCCAGCAGACGGACGTCCGGGTCTGGAAACACCATATATTTT